The present T cell receptor (beta chain) was sequenced within a study of blood T cell repertoires in COVID-19. This CDR3 is 15 amino acids long. V lost 6 bases to trimming and J lost 5 bases; unmatched junction nucleotides: 9. CDR1 and CDR2 (germline): SGHTA, FQGNSA. Source study methods: Counts of nucleated cells, estimated from reference gene primer amplification, were obtained. Sequencing was performed with immunoSEQ multiplex PCR; in TCRdb, only in-frame clones are kept and a portion is missing. V, J and clone size are taken as reported in that table, and D and trimming were inferred from the DNA itself. Among tens of thousands of clones listed, under 95% were seen once.

This sequence originates from a human donor in a cohort sampled during active COVID-19. The rearrangement uses TRBV7-2 and TRBJ2-1; 8 positions agree with TRBD2. The sequencing input was peripheral blood. The CDR3 sequence is CASRRTGTRNNEQFF. The CDR3 DNA reads TGTGCCAGCAGGCGGACGGGGACTAGGAACAATGAGCAGTTCTTC.